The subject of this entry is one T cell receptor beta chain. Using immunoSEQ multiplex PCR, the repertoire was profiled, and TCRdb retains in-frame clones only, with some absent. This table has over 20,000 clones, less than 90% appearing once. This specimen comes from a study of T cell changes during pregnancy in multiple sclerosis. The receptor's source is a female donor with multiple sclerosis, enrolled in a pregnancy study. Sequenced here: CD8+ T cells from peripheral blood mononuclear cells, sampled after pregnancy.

This CDR3 reads CASTSPGGTYEQYF. DNA for the CDR3: TGTGCCAGCACCTCGCCGGGGGGAACCTACGAGCAGTACTTC. This rearrangement joins TRBV6-6 to TRBJ2-7; TRBD2 aligns across 7 bases. The CDR3 has 14 amino acids. The V and J ends lost 7 bases and 2 bases, in that order; junction bases with no gene match: 8. Germline V lookup: CDR1 MNHNY, CDR2 SVGAGI (reference sequence).